The source of this TCR beta chain is a study of T-cell reconstitution after alpha-beta-depleted transplantation in children. General study findings and limits: The origin of high day-60 TCRbeta diversity in some patients lay in surviving recipient T cells and thymic progenitors. Newly produced T cells mostly accounted for T-cell counts and diversity one year post-transplant. The origin of alpha-beta T cells about two months after transplant was reportedly several hundred expanded graft clones.

It was with unique molecular identifiers that the TCRbeta library was prepared. TCRdb reanalysed the PCR reads using MiXCR and keeps one entry per CDR3 protein. This table has about 490,000 distinct CDR3 sequences, roughly 10% appearing once. This clonotype was counted between two and nine times. Its matching antigen is unknown. V lost 0 bases, J lost 1 base, and 13 bases lay in between. There are 15 residues in the CDR3. Looked up from germline, CDR1 is DFQATT and CDR2 is SNEGSKA (reference sequence). Sequencing was performed on PBMCs, taken before TCRalphabeta/CD19-depleted stem cell transplant. This clonotype was obtained from a child aged 2 to 10 with inherited bone marrow failure, due to receive a stem cell transplant. The genes are TRBV20-1 and TRBJ2-7; D remains unclear. The CDR3 loop is CSARDRLAGSYEQYF. For the CDR3, the DNA is TGCAGTGCTAGAGATAGGTTAGCCGGATCCTACGAGCAGTACTTC.